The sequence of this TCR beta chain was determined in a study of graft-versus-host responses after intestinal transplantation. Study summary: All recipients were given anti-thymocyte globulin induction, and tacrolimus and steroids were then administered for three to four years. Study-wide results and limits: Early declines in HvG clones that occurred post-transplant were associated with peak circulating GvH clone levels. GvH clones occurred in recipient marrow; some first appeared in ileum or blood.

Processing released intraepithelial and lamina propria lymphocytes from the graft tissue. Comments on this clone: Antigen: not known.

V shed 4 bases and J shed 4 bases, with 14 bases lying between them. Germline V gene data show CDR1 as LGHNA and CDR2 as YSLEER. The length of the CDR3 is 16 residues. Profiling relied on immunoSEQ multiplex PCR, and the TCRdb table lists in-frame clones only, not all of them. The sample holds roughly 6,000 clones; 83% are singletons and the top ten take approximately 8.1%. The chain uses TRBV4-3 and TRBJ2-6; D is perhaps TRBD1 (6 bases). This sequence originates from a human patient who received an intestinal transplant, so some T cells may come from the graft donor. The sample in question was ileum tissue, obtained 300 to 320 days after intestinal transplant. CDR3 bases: TGCGCCAGCAGCCGCGAAACAGGGTCCGGGGCCAACGTCCTGACTTTC. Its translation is CASSRETGSGANVLTF.